This TCR beta chain was documented in a study of blood T cell repertoires in COVID-19. Study-level information: Both acute and convalescent COVID-19 samples were obtained from the United States, Italy and Spain.

V was clipped by 2 bases and J by 0 bases, with 11 bases between them. This CDR3 spans 15 amino acids. Per germline, CDR1 SGHRS and CDR2 YFSETQ. Per the study methods: Amplifying reference gene primers gave estimates of nucleated cell counts. Assay used: immunoSEQ multiplex PCR; TCRdb lists only in-frame clones, some missing. The V and J calls and the clone size are those of that table, but D and trimming were determined from the DNA. The data contain almost 400,000 clones, about 89% of them singletons. The sequencing sample was made of peripheral blood. This sequence was found in an older woman with COVID-19, enrolled during active disease. This chain uses TRBV5-1 with TRBJ1-1; no definite D call. CDR3 bases: TGCGCCAGCAGCTTACTAGGACCTATGAACACTGAAGCTTTCTTT. It is translated as CASSLLGPMNTEAFF. Full variable domain (outside the CDR3, taken from reference TRBV5-1 and TRBJ1-1): KAGVTQTPRYLIKTRGQQVTLSCSPISGHRSVSWYQQTPGQGLQFLFEYFSETQRNKGNFPGRFSGRQFSNSRSEMNVSTLELGDSALYLCASSLLGPMNTEAFFGQGTRLTVV.